What follows describes a single T cell receptor (beta chain). The antigen remains unidentified. The germline V gene has CDR1 MNHGY and CDR2 SAAAGT. V lost 8 bases and J lost 0; bases outside the gene matches: 16. This CDR3 has 17 amino acids. Using immunoSEQ multiplex PCR, the repertoire was profiled, and TCRdb retains in-frame clones only, with some absent. The data show 1,500 or so clones, about 27% seen once. This sample was taken from a study of T cells in localized non-small cell lung cancer. The study's findings and limits: One tumor region alone was sequenced, and heterogeneity therefore remains possible. A median about 62 of the top 100 tumor clones appeared in adjacent lung.

The material was normal lung tissue next to the tumor, obtained before any cancer treatment. This sequence originates from a man aged 40-75 years with stage I lung adenocarcinoma. The chain employs TRBV6-8 and TRBJ2-7, with 7 positions matching TRBD1. The CDR3 DNA is TGTGCCAGCCCCACGGTTCCTGACAGGGTCGGCTCCTACGAGCAGTACTTC. As protein: CASPTVPDRVGSYEQYF.